This paragraph covers one T cell receptor (beta chain) sequence. Its cognate antigen has yet to be identified. No base quality information exists; no much larger clone differs at one position. The data derive from a study of pediatric ulcerative colitis (dated by TCRdb to about 2019). Broadly, across the study: Pancolitis was present in 6 to 8 ulcerative colitis patients and left-sided colitis in two, and histology consistent with ulcerative colitis was found in all of these patients. By Pediatric Ulcerative Colitis Activity Index, mild disease was classified in a couple of patients, moderate disease in several and acute severe colitis in three. From 9 or 10 newly diagnosed, treatment-naive pediatric ulcerative colitis patients and a few non-IBD control children, paired blood and rectal samples were collected.

No immunosuppressive medication had been given to the ulcerative colitis patients before the diagnostic colonoscopy. Blood was sampled at the same time as the colonoscopy. The Wizard kit (Promega) was used to extract genomic DNA from both blood and intestinal samples. Through the immunoSEQ TRB Survey service, multiplex V and J primers were used to amplify rearranged CDR3 beta regions from genomic DNA. To keep sequencing depth equal across samples, survey-level depth of up to 500,000 reads per sample was applied. Libraries were purified and pooled, and sequencing was performed on Illumina technology. In the authors' own workflow: immunoSEQ online tools were used for productive clonality, sample overlap, pairwise scatters, CDR3 beta length, V/D/J gene usage and productiveness. Calculated diversity was defined as the number of unique rearrangements divided by total templates times 100, and Shannon and Simpson indices were additionally computed. For principal component analysis, Z-score normalized data were analyzed with the R prcomp function and the ggbiplot package. Morisita's index was used to measure clonal overlap between blood and rectum within each subject. Held by TCRdb, this immuneACCESS table contains in-frame sequences only and omits some clones. Under half of the omission traces to an unresolved V gene where checked; the cause of the rest is unknown. D and trimming come from the DNA, and the V and J calls and clone size come from that table. This sample has around 64,000 clones in its table, and about 90% of those were observed once. Of the sample, approximately 3.7% is held by the ten largest clones.

Here is what the overall study found, with its caveats: A couple of patients' blood samples yielded substantially fewer templates for technical reasons and were excluded from blood-rectal overlap analysis. The healthy control group was small, with only a handful of individuals. Because repertoires came from total lymphocyte DNA, patterns in rare subsets such as regulatory T cells may not be reflected. A couple of rectal CDR3 clonotypes turned up in every ulcerative colitis patient but in none of the controls. Clonal overlap between a subject's own blood and rectum was significantly greater in ulcerative colitis patients than in controls, which suggests more T cell trafficking to inflamed tissue. Features of the rectal repertoire distinguished controls, mild-moderate colitis patients and acute severe colitis patients, and in acute severe colitis, rectal diversity was reduced because of clonal expansions.

This sequence originates from a boy between 10 and 17 years old with severe ulcerative colitis. The sample comprised blood.

The sequenced DNA is TGTGCCAGCAGAGATCCGGGACAGAGCTATGGCTACACCTTC. This codes for CASRDPGQSYGYTF. The V and J genes are TRBV6-5 and TRBJ1-2, and TRBD1 aligns with 7 junction nucleotides. For CDR1 and CDR2, the germline V gene lists MNHEY and SVGAGI. The junction shows trimming of 6 bases on V and 4 bases on J, and the gene matches do not reach 8 bases of it. The CDR3 starts with the cysteine, ends with the phenylalanine, and has 14 residues. The read is trimmed to its CDR3 DNA, 42 bases read in frame from base 1.